This T cell receptor (beta chain) was identified in a study of cytomegalovirus exposure and HLA in healthy donors. Whole-study findings and limits: Most TCRs appeared rarely, but some public TCRs recurred in many donors.

Concerning this clone: Antigen specificity is unknown.

V was shortened by 5 bases and J by 6 bases, with 14 bases between the two germline ends. CDR3 length equals 14 residues. Per the germline V gene, CDR1 is SNHLY and CDR2 is FYNNEI. Assay used: immunoSEQ multiplex PCR; TCRdb lists only in-frame clones, some missing. The sample carries 85,000 to 130,000 clones, about 85% recorded once. Sequencing was carried out using PBMCs. The TCR was taken from a young woman in good health and CMV-seropositive. The genes are TRBV2 and TRBJ1-5, with TRBD1 as a possible D gene (6 bases). CDR3: CASSSDSPIQPQHF. The CDR3 DNA is TGTGCCAGCAGTTCGGACAGTCCGATTCAGCCCCAGCATTTT.